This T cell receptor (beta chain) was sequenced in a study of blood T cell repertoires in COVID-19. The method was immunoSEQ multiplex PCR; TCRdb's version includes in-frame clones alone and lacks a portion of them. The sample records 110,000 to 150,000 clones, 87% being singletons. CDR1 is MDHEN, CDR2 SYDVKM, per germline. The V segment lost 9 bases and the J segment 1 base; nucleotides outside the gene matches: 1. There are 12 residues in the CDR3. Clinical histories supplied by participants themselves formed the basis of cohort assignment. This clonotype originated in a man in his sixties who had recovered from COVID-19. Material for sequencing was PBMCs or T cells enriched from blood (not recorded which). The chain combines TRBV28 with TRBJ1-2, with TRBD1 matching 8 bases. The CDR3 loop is CASTGGNYGYTF. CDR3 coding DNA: TGTGCCAGTACAGGGGGTAACTATGGCTACACCTTC.